This T cell receptor (beta chain) came from a study of response to subunit inactivated influenza vaccine. This clonotype was detected a few times. Trimming left V 8 bases short and J 1 base short, with 10 bases between. The CDR3 spans 13 residues. TCRdb called the RT-PCR reads again in MiXCR, with one record for every CDR3 protein. There are roughly 460,000 distinct CDR3 sequences in the sample; approximately 11% occur only once, and 9.5% to 15% lies in the top ten. The sequence came from a man in his forties or fifties who received an inactivated influenza vaccine. This chain connects TRBV12-3 or TRBV12-4 to TRBJ2-3; no firm D call. The starting material was PBMCs from blood, obtained about 40 days after vaccination. The CDR3 DNA follows: TGTGCCAGCGCCCCCGGCCGCACAGATACGCAGTATTTT. Translating it yields CASAPGRTDTQYF.